The entry that follows covers one TCR beta chain sequence. Its antigen remains unknown. This sample stems from a study of memory CD4+ T cells and cytomegalovirus serostatus. The overall study: Of the healthy Belgian adults, 9 were CMV seropositive and 24 seronegative. Whole-study results and caveats: A US-trained random forest predicted CMV serostatus with median AUC around 0.91.

Single viable CD3+CD4+CD8-CD45RO+ cells were sorted as the memory CD4+ T cells. This CDR3 has 14 residues. V dropped 2 bases and J dropped 0 bases, with 4 bases sitting between them. The germline gives CDR1 KGHSH, CDR2 LQKENI. The table came from immunoSEQ multiplex PCR; TCRdb's copy has only in-frame clones and leaves some out. The sample yields under 55,000 clones, around 78% seen once. This clonotype was obtained from an adult in good health and CMV-seronegative. Input material: memory CD4+ T cells from blood. This chain joins TRBV18 and TRBJ2-2, with D unresolved. The CDR3 here is CASSPKANTGELFF. The CDR3 nucleotides read TGTGCCAGCTCACCAAAAGCGAACACCGGGGAGCTGTTTTTT.